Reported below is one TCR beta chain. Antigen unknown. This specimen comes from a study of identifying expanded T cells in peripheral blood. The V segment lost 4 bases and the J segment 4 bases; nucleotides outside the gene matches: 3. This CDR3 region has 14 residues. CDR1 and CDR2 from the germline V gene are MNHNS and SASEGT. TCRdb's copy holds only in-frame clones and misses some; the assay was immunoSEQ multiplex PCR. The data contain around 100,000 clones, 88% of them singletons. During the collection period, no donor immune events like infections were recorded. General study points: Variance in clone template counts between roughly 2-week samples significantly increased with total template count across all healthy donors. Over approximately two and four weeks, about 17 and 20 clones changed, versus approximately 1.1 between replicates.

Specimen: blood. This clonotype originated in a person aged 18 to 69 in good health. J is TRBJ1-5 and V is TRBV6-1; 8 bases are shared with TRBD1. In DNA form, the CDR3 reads TGTGCCAGCAGTGGGGACAGGAGAAATCAGCCCCAGCATTTT. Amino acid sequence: CASSGDRRNQPQHF.